Below, 4 T cell receptor beta chains from the same sample are listed, as sequenced in a study of T cell changes during pregnancy in multiple sclerosis (dated by TCRdb to between 2019 and 2020). Library creation used the immunoSEQ multiplex PCR assay. TCRdb's version of the immuneACCESS table is confined to in-frame rearrangements and falls short of the full clone set. An unresolved V gene accounts for under half of the shortfall where checked; the remainder is of unknown origin. The sample yields about 77,000 clones; about 92% were counted once. The ten largest clones capture 2.6% of the sample. The sample was peripheral blood, taken after pregnancy. These receptors all stem from a female donor in good health, enrolled as a control in a pregnancy study.

The rearrangement joins TRBV4-1 to TRBJ2-2, with 9 nucleotides matching TRBD2. This CDR3 comprises 15 residues. With 8 bases clipped from V and 3 bases from J, the junction kept 7 bases outside the gene matches. The germline gives CDR1 MGHRA, CDR2 YSYEKL. The CDR3 region has the DNA TGCGCCAGCGGGCGGGAGGGGATCTACACCGGGGAGCTGTTTTTT. Its protein product is CASGREGIYTGELFF.

The chain is built from TRBV6-5 and TRBJ2-5, with 15 nucleotides matching TRBD2. The CDR3 sequence is 15 residues long. The ends lost 8 bases at V and 0 bases at J; junction bases unmatched: 1. Germline CDR1 MNHEY, CDR2 SVGAGI. CDR3: CASGLAGGYQETQYF. The CDR3 region has the DNA TGTGCCAGCGGACTAGCGGGGGGGTACCAAGAGACCCAGTACTTC.

This chain connects TRBV10-3 to TRBJ1-5, with 10 bases fitting TRBD1. Losses at the gene ends were 0 bases for V and 3 bases for J; bases not matched to a gene: 2. Germline CDR1 ENHRY, CDR2 SYGVKD. This CDR3 has 16 residues. The CDR3 region is CAISESGQGYNQPQHF. In nucleotides, the CDR3 is TGTGCCATCAGTGAGTCGGGACAGGGGTACAATCAGCCCCAGCATTTT.

This chain links TRBV16 with TRBJ1-3; possibly TRBD1 for D (5 bases). The CDR3 has 17 amino acids. Germline CDR1 reads KGHSY; CDR2 reads FQNENV. V shed 2 bases and J shed 0 bases, with 14 bases lying between them. The CDR3 loop reads CASSQMIVGLSGNTIYF. CDR3 in DNA: TGTGCCAGCAGCCAAATGATCGTGGGACTCTCTGGAAACACCATATATTTT.